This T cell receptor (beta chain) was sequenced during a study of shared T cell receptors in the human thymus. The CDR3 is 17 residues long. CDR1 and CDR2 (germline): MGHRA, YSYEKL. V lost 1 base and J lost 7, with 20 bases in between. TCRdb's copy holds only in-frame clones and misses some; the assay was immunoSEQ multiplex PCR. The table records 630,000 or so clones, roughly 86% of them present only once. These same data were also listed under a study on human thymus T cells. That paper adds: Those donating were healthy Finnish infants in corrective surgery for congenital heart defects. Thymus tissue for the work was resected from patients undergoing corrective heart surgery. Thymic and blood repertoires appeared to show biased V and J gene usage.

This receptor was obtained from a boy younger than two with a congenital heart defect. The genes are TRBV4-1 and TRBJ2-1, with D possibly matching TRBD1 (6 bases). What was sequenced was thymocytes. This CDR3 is CASSQVQRTSRGNEQFF. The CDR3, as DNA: TGCGCCAGCAGCCAAGTCCAACGGACCTCAAGGGGGAATGAGCAGTTCTTC.